Below, 9 T cell receptor beta chains from the same sample are listed, as sequenced in a study of blood T cell repertoires in COVID-19. Produced via immunoSEQ multiplex PCR; TCRdb's table is partial and in-frame only. In the table there are 40,000 to 45,000 clones, around 80% of which are singletons. The sample consisted of peripheral blood. These receptors were taken from an elderly man with acute or convalescent COVID-19.

This clone was detected only once. The chain joins TRBV6-5 to TRBJ2-7; D uncertain. Germline V gene sequence: CDR1 MNHEY, CDR2 SVGAGI. The CDR3 has 13 residues. The V gene lost 6 bases and the J gene lost 0 bases, with 9 bases spanning the gap. The CDR3 DNA sequence: TGTGCCAGCAGCCACACGATCTCCTACGAGCAGTACTTC. Its protein product is CASSHTISYEQYF.

The chain couples TRBV20-1 to TRBJ2-3, with 13 bases lining up with TRBD2. V trimming: 3 bases; J trimming: 0 bases; junction bases outside the gene matches: 6. Germline CDR1 reads DFQATT; CDR2 reads SNEGSKA (reference sequence). CDR3 length equals 17 residues. CDR3 loop: CSASRTSGGVSTDTQYF. CDR3 bases: TGCAGTGCTAGTAGAACTAGCGGGGGGGTTAGCACAGATACGCAGTATTTT.

The V and J genes are TRBV19 and TRBJ2-3, with D unresolved. CDR3 length: 13 amino acids. The germline V and J ends were trimmed by 5 bases and 3 bases, with 9 bases remaining between them. Germline V gene lookup returns CDR1 LNHDA and CDR2 SQIVND (reference sequence). CDR3 residues: CASSPFSTDTQYF. DNA of the CDR3: TGTGCCAGTAGTCCCTTCTCGACAGATACGCAGTATTTT.

This clone was observed once. The CDR3 loop reads CASSQDLRRRGQETQYF. The CDR3 region has the DNA TGTGCCAGCAGCCAAGATTTGCGCAGGAGAGGGCAAGAGACCCAGTACTTC. The rearrangement joins TRBV4-2 to TRBJ2-5; TRBD2 is a possible D gene (5 bases). Trimming took 0 bases from V and 2 from J, leaving 16 bases between them. The CDR3 spans 17 residues. Germline assignment: CDR1 LGHNA and CDR2 YNFKEQ.

This clone was seen just once. The V call is TRBV25-1, the J call TRBJ2-1; TRBD1 is a possible D gene (5 bases). Trimming took 2 bases from V and 7 from J, leaving 12 bases between them. Germline lookup yields CDR1 MGHDK and CDR2 SYGVNS. This CDR3 is 14 amino acids long. CDR3 in DNA: TGTGCCAGCAGTGAAGGCGGCAGGGTGAATGAGCAGTTCTTC. Translation gives CASSEGGRVNEQFF.

This rearrangement joins TRBV7-8 to TRBJ1-1, with D uncertain. Germline lookup yields CDR1 SGHVS and CDR2 FQNEAQ. Between the trimmed V and J ends, which lost 3 bases and 7 bases, there was a span of 9 bases. The CDR3 covers 12 residues. CDR3 bases: TGTGCCAGCAGCTTCGTAGGCGGTGAAGCTTTCTTT. Its protein product is CASSFVGGEAFF.

The V call is TRBV7-2, the J call TRBJ2-2, with a possible D match to TRBD1 (7 bases). This CDR3 contains 16 residues. V was clipped by 3 bases and J by 5 bases, with 16 bases between them. CDR1 is SGHTA and CDR2 is FQGNSA in the germline V gene. Written as DNA, the CDR3 is TGTGCCAGCAGCTTGCGGTCAGGGGGGAGAACCGGGGAGCTGTTTTTT. Translating gives CASSLRSGGRTGELFF.

J is TRBJ2-1 and V is TRBV4-2; 7 positions match TRBD1. This CDR3 spans 17 amino acids. Germline CDR1 LGHNA, CDR2 YNFKEQ. Germline trimming cut 4 bases from V and 2 bases from J; bases unmatched to any gene: 11. The CDR3 region is CASSPGAQGTPYNEQFF. Here the CDR3 DNA reads TGTGCCAGCAGCCCAGGGGCACAGGGGACCCCCTACAATGAGCAGTTCTTC.

This chain connects TRBV3-1 (or the pseudogene TRBV3-2) to TRBJ1-5; 8 bases fit TRBD1. Losses at the gene ends were 0 bases for V and 3 bases for J; bases not matched to a gene: 10. From germline, CDR1 is LGHDT and CDR2 YNNKEL (reference sequence). The CDR3 runs to 18 residues. The CDR3 sequence is CASSQDRAVTGDNQPQHF. The CDR3 DNA reads as TGTGCCAGCAGCCAAGATAGGGCGGTGACAGGGGACAATCAGCCCCAGCATTTT.